The following is a T cell receptor (beta chain) sequence with its context. The CDR3 totals 15 residues. V shed 8 bases, J shed 4 bases, and the junction held 12 bases outside the gene matches. The germline V gene has CDR1 MDHEN and CDR2 SYDVKM. The method was immunoSEQ multiplex PCR; TCRdb's version includes in-frame clones alone and lacks a portion of them. The table includes around 280,000 clones, around 90% detected once. This sample was included in a study of blood T cell repertoires in COVID-19. Study at large: From T cells, B-cell-depleted T cells, or PBMCs came the material, which was cDNA or gDNA.

For recovered donors of Cohort 3, there were two negative PCRs, clearance, or symptom resolution. This receptor was taken from a woman aged 40 to 50 who had recovered from COVID-19. The genes are TRBV28 and TRBJ2-3; 7 positions agree with TRBD1. The specimen sequenced was PBMCs or T cells enriched from blood (not recorded which). The CDR3 is CASAAQQGPADTQYF. CDR3 sequence (DNA): TGTGCCAGCGCGGCCCAACAGGGGCCGGCAGATACGCAGTATTTT.